This TCR beta chain was sequenced during a study of cytomegalovirus exposure and HLA in healthy donors. Overall study results and limits: Among TCR beta chains, those listed as cytomegalovirus-associated numbered over 150. CMV antigen specificity was confirmed in vitro for three CMV-associated chains.

The PCR made use of 60 Vbeta and 13 Jbeta primers. Sequencing was performed with immunoSEQ multiplex PCR; in TCRdb, only in-frame clones are kept and a portion is missing. The table shows over 150,000 clones, with approximately 84% occurring only once. While unrecorded immune exposures were likely, the donors were nominally healthy when sampled. The count of this clone is one. Its antigen is not identified. This CDR3 spans 13 amino acids. Trimming cost V 4 bases and J 4 bases, with 8 bases left between them. From germline, CDR1 is MNHEY and CDR2 SMNVEV (reference sequence). This chain joins TRBV27 and TRBJ1-5; D not certain. This clonotype was obtained from a man between 18 and 35 years old in good health and CMV-seronegative. The source material was PBMCs. Written as DNA, the CDR3 is TGTGCCAGCAGTTCGGGAGCTAATCAGCCCCAGCATTTT. Protein: CASSSGANQPQHF.